This T cell receptor (beta chain) was captured by sequencing in a study of blood T cell repertoires in COVID-19. Germline V gene lookup returns CDR1 SGHTA and CDR2 FQGNSA. V shed 5 bases and J shed 4 bases, with 18 bases lying between them. The CDR3 totals 15 residues. Here immunoSEQ multiplex PCR was the method, and the copy in TCRdb shows in-frame clones only, minus some. The table records approximately 67,000 clones, roughly 80% of them present only once. The TCR comes from a man in his fifties or sixties with acute or convalescent COVID-19. This chain connects TRBV7-2 to TRBJ2-7; tentative D call: TRBD2 (6 bases). Material for sequencing was peripheral blood. CDR3 bases: TGTGCCAGCAGCCTGGGGGACGGAGGGTTGTACGAGCAGTACTTC. This codes for CASSLGDGGLYEQYF.